This T cell receptor beta chain was observed in a study of cytomegalovirus exposure and HLA in healthy donors. Study outcomes and limitations: Reportedly, HLA-A and HLA-B alleles of most subjects were accurately predicted from TCR beta. Certain indistinguishable V segments, among them TRBV6-2 and TRBV6-3, were excluded. Researchers counted 164 TCR beta chains as cytomegalovirus-associated.

Germline-derived CDR1 and CDR2 are SQVTM and ANQGSEA. After removal of 4 bases from V and 6 bases from J, the junction contained 10 bases not matched to a gene. The CDR3 consists of 14 residues. Turning to this clone: No antigen is known for it.

A multiplex PCR was run with 60 Vbeta primers and 13 Jbeta primers. TCRdb keeps only in-frame clones here, not all; method: immunoSEQ multiplex PCR. The data show roughly 120,000 clones, 70% to 75% seen once. The chain has TRBV29-1 and TRBJ1-2, with 8 bases identical to TRBD1. The sequencing sample was made of PBMCs. This receptor was identified in a middle-aged woman in good health and CMV-seronegative. Written as DNA, the CDR3 is TGCAGCGTTGGAGAACAGGGGGTGAGGAATGGCTACACCTTC. Its protein product is CSVGEQGVRNGYTF.